The rows below give T cell receptor beta chains drawn from one sample of a study of cytomegalovirus exposure and HLA in healthy donors. Produced via immunoSEQ multiplex PCR; TCRdb's table is partial and in-frame only. The data show 200,000 to 250,000 clones, around 77% seen once. Sequencing was carried out using PBMCs. The receptors were sampled from a woman younger than 45 in good health and CMV-seronegative. Both conserved end residues are part of each CDR3. Fields, in order: D gene, V gene, J gene, clone size, CDR3 protein, CDR3 DNA. D genes are given only for firm matches. Not all rows give a size; the values are once, few, many and, for expanded clones, a class.

D: .
V: TRBV4-1
J: TRBJ2-7
size: .
CDR3: CASSQDDKSYEQYF
DNA: TGCGCCAGCAGCCAAGATGACAAGTCCTACGAGCAGTACTTC

D: .
V: TRBV10-3
J: TRBJ2-3
size: .
CDR3: CAITGTPGLTDTQYF
DNA: TGTGCCATTACCGGGACTCCGGGTTTAACAGATACGCAGTATTTT

D: TRBD1
V: TRBV5-6
J: TRBJ2-7
size: once
CDR3: CASSHKTGVYEQYF
DNA: TGTGCCAGCAGCCATAAAACAGGGGTCTACGAGCAGTACTTC

D: TRBD1
V: TRBV27
J: TRBJ2-1
size: .
CDR3: CASRTGGRSYNEQFF
DNA: TGTGCCAGCAGGACAGGGGGCCGCTCCTACAATGAGCAGTTCTTC

D: .
V: TRBV7-9
J: TRBJ1-2
size: .
CDR3: CASSNKPRGGLSYGYTF
DNA: TGTGCCAGCAGCAACAAACCTCGGGGGGGACTAAGCTATGGCTACACCTTC

D: TRBD2
V: TRBV7-9
J: TRBJ2-2
size: .
CDR3: CASSKLSGGRDTGELFF
DNA: TGTGCCAGCAGCAAACTTAGCGGGGGTCGAGACACCGGGGAGCTGTTTTTT

D: .
V: TRBV7-9
J: TRBJ1-5
size: .
CDR3: CASSLGGGERNQPQHF
DNA: TGTGCCAGCAGCTTAGGAGGCGGCGAAAGAAATCAGCCCCAGCATTTT

D: .
V: TRBV29-1
J: TRBJ1-2
size: .
CDR3: CSVPDHRDHGRGYTF
DNA: TGCAGCGTTCCGGACCACAGGGACCATGGCAGAGGCTACACCTTC

D: .
V: TRBV7-8
J: TRBJ1-6
size: .
CDR3: CASSFLRSPGSPLHF
DNA: TGTGCCAGCAGCTTCCTCCGGAGCCCCGGTTCACCCCTCCACTTT

D: TRBD1
V: TRBV19
J: TRBJ1-5
size: .
CDR3: CASTDQGAWQPQHF
DNA: TGTGCCAGTACGGATCAGGGGGCATGGCAGCCCCAGCATTTT

D: .
V: TRBV5-4
J: TRBJ1-6
size: .
CDR3: CASSLGPGEYNSPLHF
DNA: TGTGCCAGCAGCTTGGGGCCAGGGGAATATAATTCACCCCTCCACTTT

D: .
V: TRBV6-5
J: TRBJ2-7
size: few
CDR3: CASRRLPGTPYEQYF
DNA: TGTGCCAGCAGACGCCTACCCGGGACACCGTACGAGCAGTACTTC

D: .
V: TRBV29-1
J: TRBJ2-2
size: .
CDR3: CSVTTGLYTGELFF
DNA: TGCAGCGTTACGACGGGACTTTACACCGGGGAGCTGTTTTTT

D: .
V: TRBV27
J: TRBJ2-7
size: .
CDR3: CASSPRERLTYEQYF
DNA: TGTGCCAGCAGCCCCCGCGAGCGGCTAACCTACGAGCAGTACTTC

D: TRBD2
V: TRBV6-4
J: TRBJ2-1
size: .
CDR3: CASSRAGEVNEQFF
DNA: TGTGCCAGCAGTCGAGCGGGAGAGGTGAATGAGCAGTTCTTC

D: TRBD1
V: TRBV19
J: TRBJ2-7
size: .
CDR3: CASKVGQGVSYEQYF
DNA: TGTGCCAGTAAGGTAGGACAGGGGGTTTCCTACGAGCAGTACTTC

D: .
V: TRBV7-6
J: TRBJ1-1
size: .
CDR3: CASSREMNTEAFF
DNA: TGTGCCAGCAGCAGGGAGATGAACACTGAAGCTTTCTTT

D: TRBD2
V: TRBV5-1
J: TRBJ2-3
size: .
CDR3: CASSLASGGGISDTQYF
DNA: TGCGCCAGCAGCTTGGCAAGCGGCGGGGGGATTTCAGATACGCAGTATTTT

D: TRBD1
V: TRBV11-3
J: TRBJ2-2
size: .
CDR3: CASSPGTAYTGELFF
DNA: TGTGCCAGCAGCCCCGGGACAGCTTACACCGGGGAGCTGTTTTTT

D: .
V: TRBV9
J: TRBJ2-7
size: .
CDR3: CASSVGSLSSYEQYF
DNA: TGTGCCAGCAGCGTAGGGTCTCTTAGCTCCTACGAGCAGTACTTC

D: TRBD2
V: TRBV28
J: TRBJ2-1
size: once
CDR3: CASSLVVGLAEEGEQFF
DNA: TGTGCCAGCAGTTTAGTCGTAGGGCTAGCGGAGGAGGGTGAGCAGTTCTTC

D: TRBD2
V: TRBV6-4
J: TRBJ2-3
size: few
CDR3: CASSETSGGTDTQYF
DNA: TGTGCCAGCAGCGAGACTAGCGGGGGCACAGATACGCAGTATTTT

D: .
V: TRBV27
J: TRBJ2-7
size: .
CDR3: CASGALLYEQYF
DNA: TGTGCCAGCGGGGCGCTCCTCTACGAGCAGTACTTC

D: .
V: TRBV5-1
J: TRBJ2-7
size: .
CDR3: CASSRGGTDAYEQYF
DNA: TGCGCCAGCAGCCGGGGGGGGACAGACGCCTACGAGCAGTACTTC

D: .
V: TRBV25-1
J: TRBJ1-1
size: .
CDR3: CASSVSLRDTEAFF
DNA: TGTGCCAGCAGTGTCTCGCTGAGAGACACTGAAGCTTTCTTT

D: TRBD1
V: TRBV7-7
J: TRBJ2-2
size: .
CDR3: CASSSRQGSGELFF
DNA: TGTGCCAGCAGTTCACGACAGGGTAGCGGGGAGCTGTTTTTT

D: TRBD1
V: TRBV7-6
J: TRBJ2-1
size: .
CDR3: CASSLDPGQGREQFF
DNA: TGTGCCAGCAGCTTGGACCCGGGACAGGGGCGTGAGCAGTTCTTC

D: .
V: TRBV6-5
J: TRBJ2-2
size: .
CDR3: CASKRTYTGELFF
DNA: TGTGCCAGCAAGAGGACTTACACCGGGGAGCTGTTTTTT

D: .
V: TRBV29-1
J: TRBJ1-2
size: .
CDR3: CSADGGGRYGYTF
DNA: TGCAGCGCCGACGGGGGAGGTAGATATGGCTACACCTTC

D: TRBD2
V: TRBV5-1
J: TRBJ2-1
size: .
CDR3: CASSFLSGGAGNEQFF
DNA: TGCGCCAGCAGCTTCCTTAGCGGGGGGGCCGGGAATGAGCAGTTCTTC

D: TRBD1
V: TRBV29-1
J: TRBJ2-5
size: .
CDR3: CSVDGVGTGAVVETQYF
DNA: TGCAGCGTTGATGGGGTGGGGACAGGGGCGGTAGTGGAGACCCAGTACTTC

D: TRBD2
V: TRBV4-2
J: TRBJ2-7
size: .
CDR3: CASSLQGLADDEQYF
DNA: TGTGCCAGCAGTCTCCAGGGACTAGCTGACGACGAGCAGTACTTC

D: TRBD1
V: TRBV18
J: TRBJ1-2
size: .
CDR3: CASSPPDRGKGYGYTF
DNA: TGTGCCAGCTCACCACCGGACAGGGGGAAGGGGTATGGCTACACCTTC

D: .
V: TRBV7-9
J: TRBJ1-2
size: .
CDR3: CASSNGGGGYTF
DNA: TGTGCCAGCAGCAATGGGGGAGGTGGCTACACCTTC

D: TRBD1
V: TRBV6-1
J: TRBJ1-2
size: .
CDR3: CASSPGDSFYGYTF
DNA: TGTGCCAGCAGTCCCGGGGACAGTTTTTATGGCTACACCTTC

D: TRBD2
V: TRBV6-1
J: TRBJ2-5
size: once
CDR3: CASQRGSQETQYF
DNA: TGTGCCAGCCAGCGCGGGAGCCAAGAGACCCAGTACTTC

D: .
V: TRBV7-2
J: TRBJ2-7
size: few
CDR3: CASSSTGRALIQYF
DNA: TGTGCCAGCAGCTCCACGGGCAGGGCTTTGATTCAGTACTTC

D: .
V: TRBV28
J: TRBJ2-1
size: .
CDR3: CASSFWGGVENEQFF
DNA: TGTGCCAGCAGTTTTTGGGGGGGCGTTGAGAATGAGCAGTTCTTC

D: TRBD1
V: TRBV7-2
J: TRBJ1-2
size: .
CDR3: CASSFDRANGYTF
DNA: TGTGCCAGCAGCTTCGACAGGGCTAATGGCTACACCTTC

D: .
V: TRBV14
J: TRBJ2-7
size: .
CDR3: CASSQARGRGTEQYF
DNA: TGTGCCAGCAGCCAAGCCAGAGGGCGTGGAACGGAGCAGTACTTC

D: .
V: TRBV5-4
J: TRBJ2-3
size: .
CDR3: CASSLSRGYTDTQYF
DNA: TGTGCCAGCAGCTTGTCGCGGGGATACACAGATACGCAGTATTTT

D: TRBD2
V: TRBV4-2
J: TRBJ2-3
size: .
CDR3: CASSQGGLAGDPDTQYF
DNA: TGTGCCAGCAGCCAAGGGGGGCTAGCGGGAGACCCAGATACGCAGTATTTT

D: TRBD2
V: TRBV2
J: TRBJ2-1
size: few
CDR3: CASTPPTGLAGGKYNEQFF
DNA: TGTGCCAGCACCCCCCCGACGGGACTAGCGGGGGGGAAATACAATGAGCAGTTCTTC

D: TRBD1
V: TRBV2
J: TRBJ2-7
size: .
CDR3: CASQRDRVEYEQYF
DNA: TGTGCCAGCCAACGGGACAGGGTCGAATACGAGCAGTACTTC

D: .
V: TRBV18
J: TRBJ2-1
size: few
CDR3: CASSPQGTSYNEQFF
DNA: TGTGCCAGCTCACCACAGGGGACTTCCTACAATGAGCAGTTCTTC

D: TRBD2
V: TRBV6-6
J: TRBJ2-2
size: once
CDR3: CASKGASGSNTGELFF
DNA: TGTGCCAGCAAAGGGGCTAGCGGGAGTAACACCGGGGAGCTGTTTTTT

D: .
V: TRBV5-4
J: TRBJ2-2
size: .
CDR3: CASSWARGELFF
DNA: TGTGCCAGCAGCTGGGCCCGGGGGGAGCTGTTTTTT

D: TRBD1
V: TRBV30
J: TRBJ2-7
size: .
CDR3: CAWSSGQRHVEQYF
DNA: TGTGCCTGGAGTTCGGGACAGCGGCATGTCGAGCAGTACTTC

D: .
V: TRBV6-1
J: TRBJ1-5
size: once
CDR3: CASRILGGVQPQHF
DNA: TGTGCCAGCAGAATTTTAGGGGGGGTTCAGCCCCAGCATTTT

D: .
V: TRBV5-6
J: TRBJ1-3
size: few
CDR3: CASSFARQEAILNTIYF
DNA: TGTGCCAGCAGCTTTGCAAGACAGGAGGCGATATTAAACACCATATATTTT

D: TRBD1
V: TRBV27
J: TRBJ2-5
size: .
CDR3: CASSIRTGAETQYF
DNA: TGTGCCAGCAGTATCCGGACAGGGGCAGAGACCCAGTACTTC

D: TRBD1
V: TRBV10-1
J: TRBJ1-1
size: .
CDR3: CASSEGRGRTEAFF
DNA: TGCGCCAGCAGTGAGGGCAGGGGGCGAACTGAAGCTTTCTTT

D: .
V: TRBV10-3
J: TRBJ1-2
size: .
CDR3: CACYTVANYGYTF
DNA: TGTGCCTGCTATACGGTAGCTAACTATGGCTACACCTTC

D: .
V: TRBV7-9
J: TRBJ2-1
size: .
CDR3: CASSQHRRAYNEQFF
DNA: TGTGCCAGCAGCCAACATCGCAGGGCCTACAATGAGCAGTTCTTC

D: .
V: TRBV2
J: TRBJ2-1
size: .
CDR3: CASSEGWSLLEFF
DNA: TGTGCCAGCAGTGAAGGGTGGAGTTTGTTGGAGTTCTTC

D: TRBD1
V: TRBV28
J: TRBJ1-5
size: .
CDR3: CASSILQGAVGQPQHF
DNA: TGTGCCAGCAGTATCCTACAGGGGGCGGTTGGGCAGCCCCAGCATTTT

D: .
V: TRBV5-1
J: TRBJ1-5
size: .
CDR3: CASSLTGPDQPQHF
DNA: TGCGCCAGCAGCTTGACAGGGCCCGATCAGCCCCAGCATTTT

D: TRBD1
V: TRBV7-8
J: TRBJ1-1
size: .
CDR3: CASSPRDRGKDTEAFF
DNA: TGTGCCAGCAGCCCGCGGGACAGGGGAAAAGACACTGAAGCTTTCTTT

D: TRBD1
V: TRBV27
J: TRBJ2-7
size: .
CDR3: CPTGTVPYEQYF
DNA: TGTCCGACCGGGACAGTTCCCTACGAGCAGTACTTC